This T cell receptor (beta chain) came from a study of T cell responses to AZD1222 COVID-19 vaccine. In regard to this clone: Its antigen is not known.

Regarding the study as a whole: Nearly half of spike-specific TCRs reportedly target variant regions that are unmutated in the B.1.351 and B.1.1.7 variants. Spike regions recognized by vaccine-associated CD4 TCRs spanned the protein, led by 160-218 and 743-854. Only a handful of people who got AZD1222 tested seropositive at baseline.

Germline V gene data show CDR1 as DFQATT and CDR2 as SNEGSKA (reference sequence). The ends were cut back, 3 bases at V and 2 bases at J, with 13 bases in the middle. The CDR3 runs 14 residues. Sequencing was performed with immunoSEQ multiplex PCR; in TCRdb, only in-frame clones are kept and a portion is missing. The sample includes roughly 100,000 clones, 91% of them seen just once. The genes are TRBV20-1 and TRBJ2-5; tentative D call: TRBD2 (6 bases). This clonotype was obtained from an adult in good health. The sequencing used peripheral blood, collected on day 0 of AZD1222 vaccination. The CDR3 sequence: CSASTLAWQETQYF. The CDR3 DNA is TGCAGTGCTAGTACCCTAGCGTGGCAAGAGACCCAGTACTTC.